Given below is one T cell receptor beta chain in context. The data are from a study of cytomegalovirus exposure and HLA in healthy donors. The V and J ends lost 6 bases and 7 bases, in that order; junction bases with no gene match: 9. The CDR3 loop spans 14 amino acids. Germline V gene sequence: CDR1 MNHEY, CDR2 SVGAGI. The PCR was carried out with 60 Vbeta primers and 13 Jbeta primers. Assay: immunoSEQ multiplex PCR; the TCRdb copy retains only in-frame clones and omits some. The table lists 60,000 to 75,000 clones, approximately 81% of them singletons, with roughly 20% in the top ten. What was sequenced was PBMCs. The V and J genes are TRBV6-5 and TRBJ1-5, with 7 bases identical to TRBD1. This receptor was taken from a young woman in good health and CMV-seropositive. As DNA, the CDR3 is TGTGCCAGCAGGTCAGGGGGAGGAAAGCAGCCCCAGCATTTT. Its translation is CASRSGGGKQPQHF.